This T cell receptor beta chain was found in a study of blood T cells in healthy people across ages. The CDR3 is made up of 15 amino acids. The germline V gene has CDR1 MDHEN and CDR2 SYDVKM. Together with a sample-barcoded 5' primer, a J-beta primer mix was included in a second PCR lasting 7 to 11 cycles. From the 5' RACE reads, TCRdb called clonotypes with MiXCR, one entry per CDR3 protein. Of about 380,000 distinct CDR3 sequences detected, more than 45% appear once; the ten largest clones hold 51%. On this clonotype: Antigen: not known.

Findings and limits, study-wide: When set beside aged donors, long-lived donors presented more naive CD4+ cells and higher diversity. Naive T cell percentage by flow cytometry tracked strongly with beta diversity. Unsorted PBMCs prevented conclusive naive versus antigen-experienced comparison.

Sequenced input: blood. The gene calls are TRBV28 and TRBJ2-4; 7 nucleotides align to TRBD1. The end of the DNA fits TRBJ2-5 better, so the J call may be wrong. The clonotype comes from a man in his sixties in good health. The CDR3 DNA follows: TGTGCCAGCAGTAAATTGACAGGGAACCAAGAGACCCAGTACTTC. It codes for CASSKLTGNQETQYF.